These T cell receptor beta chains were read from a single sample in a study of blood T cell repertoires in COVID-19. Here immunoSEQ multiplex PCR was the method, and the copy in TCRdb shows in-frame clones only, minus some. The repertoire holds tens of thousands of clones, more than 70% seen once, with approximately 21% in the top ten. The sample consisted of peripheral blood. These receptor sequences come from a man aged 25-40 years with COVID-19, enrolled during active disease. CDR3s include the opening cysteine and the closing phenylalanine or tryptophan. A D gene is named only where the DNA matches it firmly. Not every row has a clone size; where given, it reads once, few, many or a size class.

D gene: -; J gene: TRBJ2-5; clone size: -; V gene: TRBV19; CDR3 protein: CASSIWAADQETQYF; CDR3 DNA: TGTGCCAGTAGTATTTGGGCAGCGGATCAAGAGACCCAGTACTTC
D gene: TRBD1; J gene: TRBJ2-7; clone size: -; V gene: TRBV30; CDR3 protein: CAWRLPGTGVDEQYF; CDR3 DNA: TGTGCCTGGAGATTACCCGGGACAGGGGTAGACGAGCAGTACTTC
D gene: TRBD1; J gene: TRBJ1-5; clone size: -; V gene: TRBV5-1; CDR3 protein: CASSEGQKDQPQHF; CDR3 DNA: TGCGCCAGCAGCGAGGGACAGAAAGATCAGCCCCAGCATTTT
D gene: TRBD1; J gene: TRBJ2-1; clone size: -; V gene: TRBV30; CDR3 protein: CAWSPRTGGPNNEQFF; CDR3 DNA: TGTGCCTGGAGCCCAAGGACAGGGGGGCCTAACAATGAGCAGTTCTTC
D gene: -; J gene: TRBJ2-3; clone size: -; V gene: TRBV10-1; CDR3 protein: CASSERGQGLDTQYF; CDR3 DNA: TGCGCCAGCAGTGAGAGGGGCCAGGGATTAGATACGCAGTATTTT
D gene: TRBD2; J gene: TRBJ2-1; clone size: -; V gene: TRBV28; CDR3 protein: CASSPSGTRESNEQFF; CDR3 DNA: TGTGCCAGCAGCCCGTCCGGGACTAGGGAATCCAATGAGCAGTTCTTC
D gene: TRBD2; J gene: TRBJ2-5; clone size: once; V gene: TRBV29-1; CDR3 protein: CSIPPGLPQETQYF; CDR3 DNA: TGCAGCATACCCCCGGGACTACCGCAAGAGACCCAGTACTTC
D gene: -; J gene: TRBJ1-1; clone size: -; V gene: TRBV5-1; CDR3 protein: CASSSGPGREAFF; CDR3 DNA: TGCGCCAGCAGCTCTGGACCGGGGAGGGAAGCTTTCTTT
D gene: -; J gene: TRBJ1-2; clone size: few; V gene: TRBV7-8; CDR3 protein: CASSPRLGGAWYGYTF; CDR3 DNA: TGTGCCAGCAGCCCACGCCTTGGGGGGGCATGGTATGGCTACACCTTC
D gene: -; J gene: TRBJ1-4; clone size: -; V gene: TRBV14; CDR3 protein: CASSPGPWTTEELFF; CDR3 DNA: TGTGCCAGCAGCCCCGGTCCGTGGACAACAGAGGAACTGTTTTTT
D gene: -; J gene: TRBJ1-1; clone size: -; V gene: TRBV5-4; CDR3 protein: CASSPGDTEAFF; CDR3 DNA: TGTGCCAGCAGCCCGGGGGACACTGAAGCTTTCTTT
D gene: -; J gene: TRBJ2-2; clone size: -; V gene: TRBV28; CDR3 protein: CASRGVGDSPTGELFF; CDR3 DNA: TGTGCCAGCAGGGGGGTAGGGGACTCACCCACCGGGGAGCTGTTTTTT
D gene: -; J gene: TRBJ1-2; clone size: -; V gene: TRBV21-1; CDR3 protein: CASSMTGGSNYGYTF; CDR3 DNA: TGTGCCAGCAGCATGACAGGGGGGTCAAACTATGGCTACACCTTC
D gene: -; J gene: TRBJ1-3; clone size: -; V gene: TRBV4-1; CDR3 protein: CASSPIGQPPDGPGNTIYF; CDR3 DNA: TGCGCCAGCAGCCCTATTGGACAGCCCCCGGACGGCCCTGGAAACACCATATATTTT
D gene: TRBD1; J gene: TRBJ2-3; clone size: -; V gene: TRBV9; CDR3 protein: CASSVGQGLSTDTQYF; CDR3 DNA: TGTGCCAGCAGCGTCGGACAGGGCCTAAGCACAGATACGCAGTATTTT
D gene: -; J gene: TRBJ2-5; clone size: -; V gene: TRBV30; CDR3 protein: CAWKRTDQETQYF; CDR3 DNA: TGTGCCTGGAAGCGGACCGACCAAGAGACCCAGTACTTC
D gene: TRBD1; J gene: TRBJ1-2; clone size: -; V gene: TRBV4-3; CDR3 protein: CASSHRQGAGGYTF; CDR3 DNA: TGCGCCAGCAGCCATAGACAGGGGGCAGGTGGCTACACCTTC
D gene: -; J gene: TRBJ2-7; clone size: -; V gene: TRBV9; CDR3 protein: CASSVASSFDGYYEQYF; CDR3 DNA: TGTGCCAGCAGCGTAGCTTCTAGCTTCGATGGGTACTACGAGCAGTACTTC
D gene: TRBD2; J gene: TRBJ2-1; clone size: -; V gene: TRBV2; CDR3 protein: CASSGGSSYNEQFF; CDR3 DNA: TGTGCCAGCAGTGGCGGGAGCTCCTACAATGAGCAGTTCTTC
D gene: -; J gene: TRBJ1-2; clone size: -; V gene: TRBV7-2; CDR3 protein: CASSFGQTNYGYTF; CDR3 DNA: TGTGCCAGCAGCTTTGGACAGACAAACTATGGCTACACCTTC
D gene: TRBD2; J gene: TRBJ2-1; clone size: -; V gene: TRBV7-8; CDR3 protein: CASSPPNAGGARSNGVF; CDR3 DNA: TGTGCCAGCAGCCCCCCTAACGCGGGGGGGGCTCGGAGCAACGGAGTCTTC
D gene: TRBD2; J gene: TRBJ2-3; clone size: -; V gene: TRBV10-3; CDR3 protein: CAIGSSGMSTDTQYF; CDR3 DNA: TGTGCCATCGGGAGTAGCGGGATGAGCACAGATACGCAGTATTTT
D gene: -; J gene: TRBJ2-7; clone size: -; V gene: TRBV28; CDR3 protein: CASSLSLTRYSSYEQYF; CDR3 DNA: TGTGCCAGCAGTTTATCCCTAACTCGATATAGCTCCTACGAGCAGTACTTC
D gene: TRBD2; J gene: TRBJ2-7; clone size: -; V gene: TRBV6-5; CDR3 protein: CASSYSWTSGMDEQYF; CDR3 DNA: TGTGCCAGCAGTTACTCCTGGACTAGCGGTATGGACGAGCAGTACTTC
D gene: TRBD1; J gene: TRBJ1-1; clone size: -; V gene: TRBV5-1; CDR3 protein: CASSLGDRRPEAFF; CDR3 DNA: TGCGCCAGCAGCTTGGGGGACAGGAGGCCTGAAGCTTTCTTT
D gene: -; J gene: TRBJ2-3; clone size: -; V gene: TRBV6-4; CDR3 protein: CASSETGEATDTQYF; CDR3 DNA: TGTGCCAGCAGTGAAACGGGGGAGGCCACAGATACGCAGTATTTT
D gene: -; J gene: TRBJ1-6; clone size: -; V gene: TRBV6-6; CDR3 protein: CASRERSSYNSPLHF; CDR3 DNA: TGTGCCAGCAGGGAACGGAGCTCCTATAATTCACCCCTCCACTTT
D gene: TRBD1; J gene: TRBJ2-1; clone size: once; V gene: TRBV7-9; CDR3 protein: CASSSTGTGVLYNEQFF; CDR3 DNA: TGTGCCAGCAGCTCGACCGGGACAGGGGTGCTCTACAATGAGCAGTTCTTC
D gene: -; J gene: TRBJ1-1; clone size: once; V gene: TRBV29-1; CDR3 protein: CSVELAGRNTEAFF; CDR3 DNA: TGCAGCGTTGAATTAGCGGGGAGGAACACTGAAGCTTTCTTT
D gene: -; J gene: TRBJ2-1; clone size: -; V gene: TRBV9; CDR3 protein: CASSVGSEYNEQFF; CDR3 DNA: TGTGCCAGCAGCGTGGGTAGCGAGTACAATGAGCAGTTCTTC
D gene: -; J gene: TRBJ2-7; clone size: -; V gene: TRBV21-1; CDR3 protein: CASSKGCGTYYEQYF; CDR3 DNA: TGTGCCAGCAGCAAAGGTTGCGGGACTTACTACGAGCAGTACTTC
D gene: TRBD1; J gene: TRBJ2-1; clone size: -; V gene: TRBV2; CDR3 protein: CASMGTGGHNEQFF; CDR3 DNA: TGTGCCAGCATGGGGACAGGGGGCCATAATGAGCAGTTCTTC
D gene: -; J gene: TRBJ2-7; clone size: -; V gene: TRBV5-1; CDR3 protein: CASSLGVRAGEGEQYF; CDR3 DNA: TGCGCCAGCAGCTTGGGCGTGAGAGCAGGGGAAGGGGAGCAGTACTTC
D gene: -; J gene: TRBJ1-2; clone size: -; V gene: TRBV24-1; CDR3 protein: CATSKPNYGYTF; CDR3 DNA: TGTGCCACCAGTAAGCCCAACTATGGCTACACCTTC
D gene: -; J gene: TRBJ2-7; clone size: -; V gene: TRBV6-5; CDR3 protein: CASSYSKGAHEQYF; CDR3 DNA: TGTGCCAGCAGTTACTCGAAAGGGGCCCACGAGCAGTACTTC
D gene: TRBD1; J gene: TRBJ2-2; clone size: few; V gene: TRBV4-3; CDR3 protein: CASSQGDRESGELFF; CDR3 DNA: TGCGCCAGCAGCCAAGGTGACAGGGAATCCGGGGAGCTGTTTTTT
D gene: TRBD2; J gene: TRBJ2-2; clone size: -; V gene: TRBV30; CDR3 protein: CAWSNQGGLAGERPGELFF; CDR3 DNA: TGTGCCTGGAGTAACCAGGGGGGATTAGCGGGAGAACGGCCCGGGGAGCTGTTTTTT
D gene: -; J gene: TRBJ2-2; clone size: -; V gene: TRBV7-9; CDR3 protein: CASSGTTANTGELFF; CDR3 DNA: TGTGCCAGCAGCGGGACAACCGCGAACACCGGGGAGCTGTTTTTT
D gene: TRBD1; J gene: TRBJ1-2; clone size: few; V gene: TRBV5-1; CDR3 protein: CASSVSPGTGNYGYTF; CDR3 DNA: TGCGCCAGCAGCGTATCTCCCGGGACAGGGAACTATGGCTACACCTTC
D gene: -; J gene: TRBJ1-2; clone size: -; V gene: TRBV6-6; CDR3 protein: CASRESSAGQGYTF; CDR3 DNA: TGTGCCAGCAGGGAGAGCAGCGCGGGCCAAGGCTACACCTTC
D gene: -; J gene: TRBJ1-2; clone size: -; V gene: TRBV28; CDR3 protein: CASSSGHNYGYTF; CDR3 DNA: TGTGCCAGCAGTTCCGGACATAACTATGGCTACACCTTC
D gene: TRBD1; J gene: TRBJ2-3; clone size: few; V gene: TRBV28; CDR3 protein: CASLSWDRGQATDTQYF; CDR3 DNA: TGTGCCAGCCTTAGCTGGGACAGGGGACAAGCCACAGATACGCAGTATTTT
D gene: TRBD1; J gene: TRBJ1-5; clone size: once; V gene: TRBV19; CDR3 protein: CASRGQGAYQPQHF; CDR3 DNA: TGTGCCAGTAGGGGACAGGGGGCTTATCAGCCCCAGCATTTT
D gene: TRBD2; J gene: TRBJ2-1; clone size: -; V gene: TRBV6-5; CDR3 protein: CASSAGLAEQFF; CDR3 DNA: TGTGCCAGCAGCGCGGGACTAGCGGAGCAGTTCTTC
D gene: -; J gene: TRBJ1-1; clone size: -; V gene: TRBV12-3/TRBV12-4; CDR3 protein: CASSPVSTEAFF; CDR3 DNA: TGTGCCAGCAGTCCCGTTTCCACTGAAGCTTTCTTT
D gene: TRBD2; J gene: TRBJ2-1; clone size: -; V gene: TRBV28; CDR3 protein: CASSLMKIRRNRGGPSKDEQFF; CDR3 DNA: TGTGCCAGCAGTTTAATGAAGATAAGGAGGAATCGGGGAGGGCCCAGTAAGGATGAGCAGTTCTTC
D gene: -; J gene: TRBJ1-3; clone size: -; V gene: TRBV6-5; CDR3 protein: CASAPGQPGNTIYF; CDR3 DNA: TGTGCCAGCGCGCCCGGACAGCCCGGAAACACCATATATTTT
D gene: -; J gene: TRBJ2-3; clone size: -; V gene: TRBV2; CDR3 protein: CASSDDLTGYTQYF; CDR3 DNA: TGTGCCAGCAGTGACGACCTCACAGGGTATACGCAGTATTTT
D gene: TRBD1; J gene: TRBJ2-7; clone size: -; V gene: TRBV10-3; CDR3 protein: CAISGTGLTRSSYEQYF; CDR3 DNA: TGTGCCATCAGCGGGACAGGGCTTACTCGGAGCTCCTACGAGCAGTACTTC
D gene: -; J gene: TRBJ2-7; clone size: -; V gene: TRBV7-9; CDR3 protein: CASSPGLGASSYEQYF; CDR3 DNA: TGTGCCAGCAGCCCCGGATTGGGGGCTAGCTCCTACGAGCAGTACTTC
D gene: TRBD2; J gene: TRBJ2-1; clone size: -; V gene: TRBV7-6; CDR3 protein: CASTPTGGGDPRNEQFF; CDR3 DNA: TGTGCCAGCACCCCTACCGGCGGGGGAGATCCACGCAATGAGCAGTTCTTC
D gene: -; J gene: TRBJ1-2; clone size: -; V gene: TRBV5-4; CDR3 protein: CASSLTGVGGYTF; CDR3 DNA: TGTGCCAGCAGCCTGACGGGGGTAGGAGGCTACACCTTC
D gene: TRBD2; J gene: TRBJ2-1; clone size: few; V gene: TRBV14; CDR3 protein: CASSRRLSGIYNEQFF; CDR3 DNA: TGTGCCAGCAGTCGCCGACTGAGCGGGATCTACAATGAGCAGTTCTTC
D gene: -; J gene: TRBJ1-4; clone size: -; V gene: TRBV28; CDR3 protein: CASSFHSFGTNEKLFF; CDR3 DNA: TGTGCCAGCAGTTTCCACTCGTTCGGGACTAATGAAAAACTGTTTTTT